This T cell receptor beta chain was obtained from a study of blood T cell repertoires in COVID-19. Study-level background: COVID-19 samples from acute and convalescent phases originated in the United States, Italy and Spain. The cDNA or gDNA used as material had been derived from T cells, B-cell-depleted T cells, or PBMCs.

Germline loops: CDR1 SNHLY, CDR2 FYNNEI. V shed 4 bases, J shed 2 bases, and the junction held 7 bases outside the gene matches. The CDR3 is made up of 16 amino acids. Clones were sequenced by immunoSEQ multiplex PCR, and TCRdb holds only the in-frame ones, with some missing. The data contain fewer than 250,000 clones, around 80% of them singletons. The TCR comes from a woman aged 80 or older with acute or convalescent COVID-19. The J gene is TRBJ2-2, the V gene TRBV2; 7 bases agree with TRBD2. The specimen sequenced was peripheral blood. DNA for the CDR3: TGTGCCAGCAGTGGTCAAGCGGGGACCAACACCGGGGAGCTGTTTTTT. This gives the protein CASSGQAGTNTGELFF.